Shown below are 27 T cell receptor beta chains from a single sample sequenced in a study of T cell responses to AZD1222 COVID-19 vaccine. TCRdb's copy holds only in-frame clones and misses some; the assay was immunoSEQ multiplex PCR. The profile shows 120,000 to 150,000 clones, approximately 85% of them singletons. The specimen was peripheral blood, collected on day 0 of MenACWY control vaccination. These receptors originate from an adult in good health.

The chain joins TRBV2 to TRBJ1-4; D is unclear. The germline CDR1 and CDR2 sequences are SNHLY and FYNNEI. This CDR3 region has 14 residues. V was clipped by 6 bases and J by 13 bases, with 21 bases between them. CDR3 sequence (DNA): TGTGCCAGCAGAGACGTTTCCCTCAATCGCGGACTGTTTTTT. Protein sequence: CASRDVSLNRGLFF.

The V and J genes are TRBV7-8 and TRBJ1-4, with TRBD1 matching over 7 bases. This CDR3 comprises 14 residues. V dropped 6 bases and J dropped 2; count of bases not matched to a gene: 3. CDR1 is SGHVS and CDR2 is FQNEAQ in the germline V gene. This chain's CDR3 is CASRSRGTNEKLFF. CDR3 bases: TGTGCCAGCAGGTCCAGGGGGACTAATGAAAAACTGTTTTTT.

This clone was seen a few times. The chain employs TRBV5-1 and TRBJ2-3; 13 bases match TRBD2. The CDR3 length is 17 residues. The germline CDR1 and CDR2 sequences are SGHRS and YFSETQ. The V gene end was trimmed by 6 bases and the J gene end by 0 bases; junction bases not matched to a gene: 7. CDR3 in amino acids: CASTLLAGGPSTDTQYF. The CDR3 DNA reads as TGCGCCAGCACCCTACTAGCGGGGGGGCCTAGCACAGATACGCAGTATTTT.

J is TRBJ2-3 and V is TRBV6-2 or TRBV6-3; 10 bases fit TRBD2. The CDR3 has 17 residues. Germline V lookup: CDR1 MNHEY, CDR2 SVGEGT. With V trimmed by 6 bases and J by 2 bases, 11 bases remained unmatched. In nucleotides, the CDR3 is TGTGCCAGCAGCCCTATAACCACTAGCGGGGACACAGATACGCAGTATTTT. This encodes CASSPITTSGDTDTQYF.

The rearrangement links TRBV4-2 to TRBJ2-5; 10 nucleotides line up with TRBD2. Losses at the gene ends were 0 bases for V and 5 bases for J; bases not matched to a gene: 9. The CDR3 runs to 17 residues. Germline CDR1 is LGHNA and CDR2 is YNFKEQ. In nucleotides, the CDR3 is TGTGCCAGCAGCCAAGAGGGTTTAGCGGGGGGCAGGGAGACCCAGTACTTC. This translates into CASSQEGLAGGRETQYF.

The V and J genes are TRBV19 and TRBJ2-3, with D possibly called TRBD1 or TRBD2 (5 bases each). This CDR3 comprises 15 residues. Trimming took off 3 bases at V and 1 base at J, with 11 bases between the two ends. Germline CDR1 LNHDA, CDR2 SQIVND (reference sequence). The CDR3 is CASSISGPGTDTQYF. CDR3 nucleotide sequence: TGTGCCAGTAGTATCTCGGGGCCGGGCACAGATACGCAGTATTTT.

The V and J genes are TRBV6-2 or TRBV6-3 and TRBJ2-3; D ambiguous. Germline lookup yields CDR1 MNHEY and CDR2 SVGEGT. The length of the CDR3 is 16 residues. V lost 2 bases to trimming and J lost 0 bases, with 12 bases between them. The DNA of the CDR3 is TGTGCCAGCAGTTACGGCGACGTTGGGAGCACAGATACGCAGTATTTT. Its protein is CASSYGDVGSTDTQYF.

The chain is built from TRBV4-2 and TRBJ1-3; perhaps TRBD1 as D (6 bases). Germline-derived CDR1 and CDR2 are LGHNA and YNFKEQ. There are 18 residues in the CDR3. V lost 0 bases, J lost 4 bases, and 19 bases lay in between. CDR3 residues: CASSQDPTGQGLGNTIYF. DNA for the CDR3: TGTGCCAGCAGCCAAGACCCGACTGGGCAGGGGCTCGGAAACACCATATATTTT.

The chain uses TRBV5-1 and TRBJ2-2; D may be TRBD2 (6 bases). V was shortened by 3 bases and J by 3 bases, with 18 bases between the two germline ends. The CDR3 is 17 amino acids. From germline, CDR1 is SGHRS and CDR2 YFSETQ. The CDR3: CASSSEVRRDYTGELFF. CDR3 nucleotide sequence: TGCGCCAGCAGCTCAGAAGTACGGAGGGATTACACCGGGGAGCTGTTTTTT.

The CDR3 DNA is TGTGCTAGTGGTTTGGAATACCGGGGGGGGAATGAGCAGTTCTTC. It encodes CASGLEYRGGNEQFF. V is TRBV12-5 and J is TRBJ2-1; 8 bases line up with TRBD2. The V and J ends lost 1 base and 7 bases, in that order; junction bases with no gene match: 6. The CDR3 is 15 residues long. Per germline, CDR1 LGHNT and CDR2 FRNRAP. The full variable domain, completed using reference TRBV12-5 and TRBJ2-1, is DARVTQTPRHKVTEMGQEVTMRCQPILGHNTVFWYRQTMMQGLELLAYFRNRAPLDDSGMPKDRFSAEMPDATLATLKIQPSEPRDSAVYFCASGLEYRGGNEQFFGPGTRLTVL.

V gene TRBV11-2 combines with J gene TRBJ2-4; the match to TRBD1 covers 7 bases. The CDR3 covers 15 residues. Germline-derived CDR1 and CDR2 are SGHAT and FQNNGV. Germline trimming cut 4 bases from V and 4 bases from J; bases unmatched to any gene: 7. The CDR3 protein is CASSSPRGPKNIQYF. CDR3 in DNA: TGTGCCAGCAGCTCCCCTAGGGGGCCAAAAAACATTCAGTACTTC. The whole variable domain, remainder taken from reference TRBV11-2 and TRBJ2-4, is EAGVAQSPRYKIIEKRQSVAFWCNPISGHATLYWYQQILGQGPKLLIQFQNNGVVDDSQLPKDRFSAERLKGVDSTLKIQPAKLEDSAVYLCASSSPRGPKNIQYFGAGTRLSVL.

V and J are TRBV19 and TRBJ1-5; D uncertain. The CDR3 has 15 amino acids. Per the germline V gene, CDR1 is LNHDA and CDR2 is SQIVND (reference sequence). Trimming pared 4 bases from V and 0 bases from J, leaving 10 bases between. This CDR3 is CASSNTPYSNQPQHF. Written as DNA, the CDR3 is TGTGCCAGTAGTAACACACCTTATAGCAATCAGCCCCAGCATTTT.

CDR3 nucleotide sequence: TGTGCCAGCAGCAAAGCCGACAGGTCGAGGGGGGGCGAGCAGTACGTC. Translation: CASSKADRSRGGEQYV. The chain uses TRBV21-1 and TRBJ2-7; the D segment call TRBD2 is taken from the table without a DNA check. TRBV21-1 is deemed a pseudogene. There are 16 residues in the CDR3.

The genes are TRBV5-4 and TRBJ2-5, with 9 nucleotides matching TRBD2. After removal of 4 bases from V and 1 base from J, the junction contained 8 bases not matched to a gene. This CDR3 region has 16 residues. CDR1 is SGHNT and CDR2 is YYREEE in the germline V gene (reference sequence). The CDR3 is CASSPLLRGGQETQYF. The CDR3 DNA reads TGTGCCAGCAGCCCCCTTCTGCGGGGGGGCCAAGAGACCCAGTACTTC.

V gene TRBV5-1 combines with J gene TRBJ2-5; 9 bases line up with TRBD2. The CDR3 spans 15 residues. The germline V gene has CDR1 SGHRS and CDR2 YFSETQ. V shed 5 bases, J shed 2 bases, and the junction held 7 bases outside the gene matches. CDR3 nucleotides: TGCGCCAGCAGTCCCGCTAGCGGGGTTCAAGAGACCCAGTACTTC. It is translated as CASSPASGVQETQYF. Complete variable domain (other parts from reference TRBV5-1 and TRBJ2-5): KAGVTQTPRYLIKTRGQQVTLSCSPISGHRSVSWYQQTPGQGLQFLFEYFSETQRNKGNFPGRFSGRQFSNSRSEMNVSTLELGDSALYLCASSPASGVQETQYFGPGTRLLVL.

The chain joins TRBV5-3 to TRBJ2-5; no reliable D call. TRBV5-3 is designated an ORF whose function remains uncertain. V lost 4 bases and J lost 8, with 15 bases in between. The CDR3 length is 13 residues. The CDR3 sequence is CARSPLVTGTQYF. The CDR3 region has the DNA TGTGCCAGAAGCCCTCTAGTTACCGGAACCCAGTACTTC.

The rearrangement links TRBV19 to TRBJ1-2, with 8 bases lining up with TRBD1. Germline CDR1 LNHDA, CDR2 SQIVND (reference sequence). V dropped 1 base and J dropped 5; count of bases not matched to a gene: 6. The CDR3 consists of 15 residues. DNA for the CDR3: TGTGCCAGTAGTATAGGTCGGACAGGGCCTTATGGCTACACCTTC. Translation: CASSIGRTGPYGYTF.

The chain employs TRBV19 and TRBJ2-2, with D perhaps matching TRBD2 (5 bases). Germline V gene sequence: CDR1 LNHDA, CDR2 SQIVND (reference sequence). This CDR3 has 15 amino acids. Trimming removed 5 bases from V and 5 bases from J, with 15 bases in between. CDR3 in amino acids: CASSLTVRGTGELFF. CDR3 sequence (DNA): TGTGCCAGTAGTTTGACCGTACGGGGTACCGGGGAGCTGTTTTTT. The variable domain in full, completed from reference TRBV19 and TRBJ2-2, reads DGGITQSPKYLFRKEGQNVTLSCEQNLNHDAMYWYRQDPGQGLRLIYYSQIVNDFQKGDIAEGYSVSREKKESFPLTVTSAQKNPTAFYLCASSLTVRGTGELFFGEGSRLTVL.

The V gene is TRBV5-4, the J gene TRBJ2-3; D might be TRBD1 (6 bases). The CDR3 loop spans 14 amino acids. In germline, CDR1 is SGHNT, CDR2 YYREEE (reference sequence). Trimming removed 4 bases at V and 2 bases at J, with 11 bases between. The CDR3 loop is CASSPDSPTDTQYF. In DNA form, the CDR3 reads TGTGCCAGCAGCCCGGACAGCCCCACAGATACGCAGTATTTT. The entire variable domain, with the rest obtained from reference TRBV5-4 and TRBJ2-3, is as follows: ETGVTQSPTHLIKTRGQQVTLRCSSQSGHNTVSWYQQALGQGPQFIFQYYREEENGRGNFPPRFSGLQFPNYSSELNVNALELDDSALYLCASSPDSPTDTQYFGPGTRLTVL.

The chain recombines TRBV14 with TRBJ2-5; TRBD2 is a possible D gene (6 bases). The CDR3 totals 15 residues. CDR1 SGHDN and CDR2 FVKESK come from the germline V gene. Trimming removed 3 bases at V and 1 base at J, with 12 bases between. The CDR3 sequence is CASSHLMRGQETQYF. The DNA of the CDR3 is TGTGCCAGCAGCCATCTGATGCGGGGCCAAGAGACCCAGTACTTC.

This chain links TRBV3-1 (or the pseudogene TRBV3-2) with TRBJ1-1, with D perhaps TRBD1 (5 bases). There are 16 residues in the CDR3. Trimming removed 9 bases from V and 3 bases from J, with 23 bases in between. The germline V gene has CDR1 LGHDT and CDR2 YNNKEL (reference sequence). The CDR3 region is CASTSGTLGRYTEAFF. CDR3 sequence (DNA): TGTGCCAGTACCTCAGGGACCTTAGGGCGTTACACTGAAGCTTTCTTT.

This chain uses TRBV10-2 with TRBJ2-3; D is perhaps TRBD1 or TRBD2 (5 bases each). V gave up 2 bases and J gave up 2 bases, with 11 bases separating them. Germline loops: CDR1 WSHSY, CDR2 SAAADI. The CDR3 runs 15 residues. CDR3 sequence (DNA): TGCGCCAGCAGTGAGGCAGGGCGGGTCACAGATACGCAGTATTTT. It encodes CASSEAGRVTDTQYF.

This clone was recorded a few times. The rearrangement links TRBV3-1 (or the pseudogene TRBV3-2) to TRBJ1-4, with TRBD1 matching 7 bases. CDR3 size: 14 residues. The V segment lost 6 bases and the J segment 5 bases; nucleotides outside the gene matches: 6. Germline V gene lookup returns CDR1 LGHDT and CDR2 YNNKEL (reference sequence). The DNA of the CDR3 is TGTGCCAGCAGTCTCGGGACAGCAAATGAAAAACTGTTTTTT. This encodes CASSLGTANEKLFF.

The rearrangement links TRBV10-2 to TRBJ2-3; D call uncertain. V lost 4 bases and J lost 4, with 15 bases in between. Germline V gives CDR1 WSHSY, CDR2 SAAADI. The CDR3 loop spans 15 amino acids. In DNA, the CDR3 is TGCGCCAGCAGTGGATTAGAGGATGGAGCAGATACGCAGTATTTT. Residues: CASSGLEDGADTQYF.

The chain has TRBV7-8 and TRBJ1-6; D is possibly TRBD1 (6 bases). The germline V gene has CDR1 SGHVS and CDR2 FQNEAQ. V shed 4 bases and J shed 7 bases, with 14 bases lying between them. CDR3 length: 15 residues. CDR3 amino acids: CASSSLGQSNSPLHF. The CDR3 DNA reads as TGTGCCAGCAGCTCGCTCGGACAGTCCAATTCACCCCTCCACTTT.

The chain recombines TRBV5-4 with TRBJ2-6; D not resolved. This CDR3 contains 15 residues. V lost 10 bases and J lost 2, with 16 bases in between. CDR1 and CDR2 from the germline V gene are SGHNT and YYREEE (reference sequence). CDR3 sequence reads: CAGYKGGTGANVLTF. The CDR3 DNA is TGTGCCGGCTATAAGGGTGGGACTGGGGCCAACGTCCTGACTTTC.

The rearrangement uses TRBV28 and TRBJ1-5; TRBD1 matches at 9 bases. The CDR3 is made up of 21 amino acids. V lost 3 bases and J lost 2; bases outside the gene matches: 20. The V gene's germline CDR1 is MDHEN and CDR2 SYDVKM. CDR3 amino acids: CASSFLGEGQGGVVGNQPQHF. CDR3 in DNA: TGTGCCAGCAGTTTTTTGGGGGAGGGACAGGGAGGAGTGGTGGGCAATCAGCCCCAGCATTTT.